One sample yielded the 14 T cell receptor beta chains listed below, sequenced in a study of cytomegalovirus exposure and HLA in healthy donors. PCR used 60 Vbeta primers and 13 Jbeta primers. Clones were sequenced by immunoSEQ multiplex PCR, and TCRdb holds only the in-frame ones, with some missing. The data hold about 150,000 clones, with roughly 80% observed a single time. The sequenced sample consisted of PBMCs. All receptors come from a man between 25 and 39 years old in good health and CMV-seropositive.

CDR3 protein: CASSPGDRDNQPQHF. The CDR3 DNA reads as TGCGCCAGCAGCCCGGGTGACAGGGACAACCAGCCCCAGCATTTT. The V gene is TRBV5-1, the J gene TRBJ1-5; 7 bases are a match to TRBD1. V shed 4 bases and J 7 bases; nucleotides not matched to a gene: 11. Germline V gene lookup returns CDR1 SGHRS and CDR2 YFSETQ. This CDR3 is 15 amino acids long.

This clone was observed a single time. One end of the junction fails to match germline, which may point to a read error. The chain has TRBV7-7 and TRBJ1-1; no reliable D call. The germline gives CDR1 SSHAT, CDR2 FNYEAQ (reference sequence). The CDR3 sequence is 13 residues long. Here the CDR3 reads CASSLTRNTEAFF. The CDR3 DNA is TGTGCTAGCAGCTTAACAAGGAACACTGAAGCTTTCTTT.

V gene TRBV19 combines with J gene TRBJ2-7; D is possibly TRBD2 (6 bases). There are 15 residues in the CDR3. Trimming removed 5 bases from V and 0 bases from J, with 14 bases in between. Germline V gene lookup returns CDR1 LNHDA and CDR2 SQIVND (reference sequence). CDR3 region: CASSDRDLSSYEQYF. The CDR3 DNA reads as TGTGCCAGTAGTGACCGGGACTTGAGCTCCTACGAGCAGTACTTC.

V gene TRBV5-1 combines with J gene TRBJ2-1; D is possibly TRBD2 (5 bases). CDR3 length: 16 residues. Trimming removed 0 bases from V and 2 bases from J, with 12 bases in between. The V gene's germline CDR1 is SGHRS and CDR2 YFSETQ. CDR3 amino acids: CASSLGDSETYNEQFF. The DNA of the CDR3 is TGCGCCAGCAGCTTGGGCGATAGCGAGACCTACAATGAGCAGTTCTTC.

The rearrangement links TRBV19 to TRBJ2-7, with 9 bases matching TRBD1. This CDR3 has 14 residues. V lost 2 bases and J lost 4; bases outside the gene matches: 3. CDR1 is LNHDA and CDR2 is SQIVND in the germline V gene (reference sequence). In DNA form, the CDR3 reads TGTGCCAGTAGTATATCCGGGACAGGGTACGAGCAGTACTTC. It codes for CASSISGTGYEQYF.

CDR3 nucleotide sequence: TGTGCCAGCAGCTCATACCCCGGGACAGGCGACAATGAAGCTTTCTTT. It encodes CASSSYPGTGDNEAFF. This sequence joins TRBV7-3 and TRBJ1-1; 8 nucleotides align to TRBD1. Unmatched junction bases numbered 14, after V lost 4 bases and J lost 7 bases. The CDR3 spans 16 residues. Germline lookup yields CDR1 SGHTA and CDR2 FQGTGA.

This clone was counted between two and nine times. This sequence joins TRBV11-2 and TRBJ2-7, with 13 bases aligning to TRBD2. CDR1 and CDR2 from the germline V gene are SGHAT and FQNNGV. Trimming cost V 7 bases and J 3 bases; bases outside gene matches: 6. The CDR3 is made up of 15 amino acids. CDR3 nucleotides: TGTGCCAGCATCCGCGGGACTAGCGGGAACTACGAGCAGTACTTC. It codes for CASIRGTSGNYEQYF.

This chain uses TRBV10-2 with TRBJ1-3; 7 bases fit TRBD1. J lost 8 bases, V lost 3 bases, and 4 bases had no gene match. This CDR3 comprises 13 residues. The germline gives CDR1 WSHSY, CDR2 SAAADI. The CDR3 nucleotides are TGCGCCAGCAGTGATCTCCAGGGGGACACCATATATTTT. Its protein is CASSDLQGDTIYF.

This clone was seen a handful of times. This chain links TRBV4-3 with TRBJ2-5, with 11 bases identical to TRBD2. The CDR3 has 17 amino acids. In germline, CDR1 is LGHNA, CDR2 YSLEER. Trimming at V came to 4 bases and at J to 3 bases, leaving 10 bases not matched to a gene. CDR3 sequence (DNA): TGCGCCAGCAGCCTCGGGTTAGCGGGGGGGCCTGAAGAGACCCAGTACTTC. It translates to CASSLGLAGGPEETQYF.

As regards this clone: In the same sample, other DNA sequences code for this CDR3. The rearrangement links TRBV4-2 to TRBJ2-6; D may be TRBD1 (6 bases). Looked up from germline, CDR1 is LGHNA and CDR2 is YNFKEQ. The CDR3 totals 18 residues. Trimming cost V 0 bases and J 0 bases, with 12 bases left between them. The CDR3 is CASSQDTADSSGANVLTF. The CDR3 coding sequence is TGTGCCAGCAGCCAAGATACTGCGGACAGCTCTGGGGCCAACGTCCTGACTTTC.

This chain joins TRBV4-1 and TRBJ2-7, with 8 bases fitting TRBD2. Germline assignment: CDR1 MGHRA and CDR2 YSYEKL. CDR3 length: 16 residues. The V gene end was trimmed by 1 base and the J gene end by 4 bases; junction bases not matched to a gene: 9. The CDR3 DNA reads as TGCGCCAGCAGCCAAGGCTTAGGGCTAGCGGGTTACGAGCAGTACTTC. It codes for CASSQGLGLAGYEQYF.

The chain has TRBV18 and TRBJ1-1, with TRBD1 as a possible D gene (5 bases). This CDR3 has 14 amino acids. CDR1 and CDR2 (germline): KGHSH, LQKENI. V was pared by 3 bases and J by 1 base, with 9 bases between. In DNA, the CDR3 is TGTGCCAGCTCACCTCAGGGAACGAACACTGAAGCTTTCTTT. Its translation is CASSPQGTNTEAFF.

CDR3 sequence: CAWSPRDTQYF. For the CDR3, the DNA is TGTGCCTGGAGCCCGAGAGATACGCAGTATTTT. The rearrangement joins TRBV30 to TRBJ2-3; D is unresolved. The CDR3 spans 11 residues. V was cut by 3 bases and J by 5 bases, with 6 bases left in between. Germline V lookup: CDR1 GTSNPN, CDR2 SVGIG (reference sequence).

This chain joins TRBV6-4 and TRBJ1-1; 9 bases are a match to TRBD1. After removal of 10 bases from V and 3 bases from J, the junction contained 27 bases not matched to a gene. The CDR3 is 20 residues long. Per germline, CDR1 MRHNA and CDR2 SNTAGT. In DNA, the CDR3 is TGTGCCAACAGCCTAAAAGGGAGGGACAGGGTCGCCCTTCGGGACACTGAAGCTTTCTTT. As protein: CANSLKGRDRVALRDTEAFF.